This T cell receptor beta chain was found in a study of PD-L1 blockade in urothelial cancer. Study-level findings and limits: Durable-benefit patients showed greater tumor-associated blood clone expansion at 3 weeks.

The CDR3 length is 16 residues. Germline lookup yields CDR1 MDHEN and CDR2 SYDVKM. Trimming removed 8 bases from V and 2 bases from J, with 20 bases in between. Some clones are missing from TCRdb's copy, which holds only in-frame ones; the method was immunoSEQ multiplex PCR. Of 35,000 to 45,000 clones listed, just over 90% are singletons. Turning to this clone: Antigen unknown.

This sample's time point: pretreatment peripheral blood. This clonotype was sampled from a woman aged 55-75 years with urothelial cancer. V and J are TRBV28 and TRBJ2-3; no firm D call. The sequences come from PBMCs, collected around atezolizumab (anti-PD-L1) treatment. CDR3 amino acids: CASGPLPHRLTDTQYF. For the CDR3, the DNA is TGTGCCAGCGGTCCCCTCCCCCACCGACTCACAGATACGCAGTATTTT.